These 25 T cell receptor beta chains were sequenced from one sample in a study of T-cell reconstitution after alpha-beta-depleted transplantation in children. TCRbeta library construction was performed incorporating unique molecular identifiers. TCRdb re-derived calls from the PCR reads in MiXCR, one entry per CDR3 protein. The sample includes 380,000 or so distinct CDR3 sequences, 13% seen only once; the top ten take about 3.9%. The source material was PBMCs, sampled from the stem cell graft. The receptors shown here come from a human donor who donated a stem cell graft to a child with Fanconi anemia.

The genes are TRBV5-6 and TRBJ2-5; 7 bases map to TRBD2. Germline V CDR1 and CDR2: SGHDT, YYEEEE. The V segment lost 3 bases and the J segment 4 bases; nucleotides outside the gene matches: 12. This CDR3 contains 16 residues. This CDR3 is CASSSTGRGRRETQYF. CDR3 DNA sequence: TGTGCCAGCAGCTCTACTGGGAGGGGACGCAGAGAGACCCAGTACTTC.

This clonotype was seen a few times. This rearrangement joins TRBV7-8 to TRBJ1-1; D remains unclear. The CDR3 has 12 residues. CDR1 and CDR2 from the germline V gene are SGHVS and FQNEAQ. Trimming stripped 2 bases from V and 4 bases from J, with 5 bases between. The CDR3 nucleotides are TGTGCCAGCAGCTTATCGACCACTGAAGCTTTCTTT. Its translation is CASSLSTTEAFF.

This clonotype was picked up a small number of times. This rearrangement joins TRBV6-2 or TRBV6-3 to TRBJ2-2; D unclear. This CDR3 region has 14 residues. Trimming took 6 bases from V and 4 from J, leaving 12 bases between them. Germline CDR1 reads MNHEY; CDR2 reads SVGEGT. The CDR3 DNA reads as TGTGCCAGCAGCCCAACAAAAATCACCGGGGAGCTGTTTTTT. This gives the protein CASSPTKITGELFF.

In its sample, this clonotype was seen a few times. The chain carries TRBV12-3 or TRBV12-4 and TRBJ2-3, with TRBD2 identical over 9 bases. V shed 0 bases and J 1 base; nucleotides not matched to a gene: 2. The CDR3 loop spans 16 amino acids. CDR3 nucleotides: TGTGCCAGCAGTTTAGCAGCGGGGGGCCGCACAGATACGCAGTATTTT. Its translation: CASSLAAGGRTDTQYF.

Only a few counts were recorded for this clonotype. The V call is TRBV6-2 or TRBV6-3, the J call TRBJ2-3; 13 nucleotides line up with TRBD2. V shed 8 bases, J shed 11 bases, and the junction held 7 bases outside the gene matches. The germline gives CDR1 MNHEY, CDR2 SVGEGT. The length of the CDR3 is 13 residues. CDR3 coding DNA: TGTGCCAGCTCGGGACTAGCGGGAAGTAAGCAGTATTTT. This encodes CASSGLAGSKQYF.

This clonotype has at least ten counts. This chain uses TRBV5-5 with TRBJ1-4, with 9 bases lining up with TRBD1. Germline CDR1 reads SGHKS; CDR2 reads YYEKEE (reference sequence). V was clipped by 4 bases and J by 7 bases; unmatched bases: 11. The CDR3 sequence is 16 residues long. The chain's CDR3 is CASSRDRAQDAEKLFF. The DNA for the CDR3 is TGTGCCAGCAGCCGGGACAGGGCTCAAGATGCTGAAAAACTGTTTTTT.

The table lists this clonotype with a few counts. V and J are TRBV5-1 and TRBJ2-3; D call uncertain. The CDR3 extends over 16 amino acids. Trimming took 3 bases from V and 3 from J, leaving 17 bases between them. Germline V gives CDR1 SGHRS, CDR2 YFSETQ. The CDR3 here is CASSSIGRARTDTQYF. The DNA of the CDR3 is TGCGCCAGCAGCTCGATAGGACGGGCCAGGACAGATACGCAGTATTTT.

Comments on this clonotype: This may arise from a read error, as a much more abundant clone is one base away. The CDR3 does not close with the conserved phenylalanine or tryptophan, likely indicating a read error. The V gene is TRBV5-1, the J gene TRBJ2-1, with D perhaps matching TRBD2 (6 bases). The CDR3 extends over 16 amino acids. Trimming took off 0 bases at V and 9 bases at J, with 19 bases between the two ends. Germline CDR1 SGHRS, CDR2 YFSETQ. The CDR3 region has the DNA TGCGCCAGCAGCTTGGCTTCTGTGGCGGGGTCTGGTGAGCAGTTCTGC. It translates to CASSLASVAGSGEQFC.

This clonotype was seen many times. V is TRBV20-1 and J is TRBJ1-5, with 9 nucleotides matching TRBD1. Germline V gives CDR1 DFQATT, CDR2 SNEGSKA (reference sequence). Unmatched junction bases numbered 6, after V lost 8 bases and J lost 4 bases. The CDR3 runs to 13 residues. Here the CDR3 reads CSTGGKGNQPQHF. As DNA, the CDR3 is TGCAGTACAGGGGGCAAAGGGAATCAGCCCCAGCATTTT.

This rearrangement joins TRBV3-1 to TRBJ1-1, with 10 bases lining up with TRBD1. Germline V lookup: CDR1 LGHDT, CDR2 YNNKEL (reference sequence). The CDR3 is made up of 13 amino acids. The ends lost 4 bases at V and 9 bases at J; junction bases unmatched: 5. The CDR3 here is CASSPGTGEKAFF. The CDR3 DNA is TGTGCCAGCAGCCCAGGGACAGGGGAAAAAGCTTTCTTT. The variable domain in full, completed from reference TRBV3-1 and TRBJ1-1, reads DTAVSQTPKYLVTQMGNDKSIKCEQNLGHDTMYWYKQDSKKFLKIMFSYNNKELIINETVPNRFSPKSPDKAHLNLHINSLELGDSAVYFCASSPGTGEKAFFGQGTRLTVV.

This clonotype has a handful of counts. As DNA, the CDR3 is TGTGCCAGCAGTCGGGACCCACCTGGTAATGAGCAGTTCTTC. Amino acids: CASSRDPPGNEQFF. The chain is built from TRBV27 and TRBJ2-1; D tentatively reads TRBD1 or TRBD2 (5 bases each). V lost 5 bases and J 7 bases, leaving 15 bases between the germline ends. CDR3 length: 14 residues. Per the germline V gene, CDR1 is MNHEY and CDR2 is SMNVEV (reference sequence).

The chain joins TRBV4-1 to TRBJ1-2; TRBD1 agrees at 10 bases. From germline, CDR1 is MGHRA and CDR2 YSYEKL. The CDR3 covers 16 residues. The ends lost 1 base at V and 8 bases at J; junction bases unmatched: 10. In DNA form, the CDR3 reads TGCGCCAGCAGCCAAGGCTATGGGACAGGGGAAGGCGGCTACACCTTC. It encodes CASSQGYGTGEGGYTF.

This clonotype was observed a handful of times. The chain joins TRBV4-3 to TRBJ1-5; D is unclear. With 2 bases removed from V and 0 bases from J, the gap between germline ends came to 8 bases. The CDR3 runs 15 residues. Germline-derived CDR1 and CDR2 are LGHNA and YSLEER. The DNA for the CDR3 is TGCGCCAGCAGCCAAAGATGGAATAGCAATCAGCCCCAGCATTTT. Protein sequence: CASSQRWNSNQPQHF.

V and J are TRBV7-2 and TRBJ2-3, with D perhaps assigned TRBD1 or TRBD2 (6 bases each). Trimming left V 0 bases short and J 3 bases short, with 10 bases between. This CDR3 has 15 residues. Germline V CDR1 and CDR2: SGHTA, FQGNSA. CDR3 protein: CASSLAGGYTDTQYF. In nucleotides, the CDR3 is TGTGCCAGCAGCTTAGCAGGGGGGTATACAGATACGCAGTATTTT.

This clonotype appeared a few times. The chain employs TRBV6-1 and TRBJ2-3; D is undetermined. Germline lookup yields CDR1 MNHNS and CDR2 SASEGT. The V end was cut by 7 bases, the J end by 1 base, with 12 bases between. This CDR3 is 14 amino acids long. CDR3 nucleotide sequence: TGTGCCAGCACGACAAGCCTACGCACAGATACGCAGTATTTT. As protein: CASTTSLRTDTQYF.

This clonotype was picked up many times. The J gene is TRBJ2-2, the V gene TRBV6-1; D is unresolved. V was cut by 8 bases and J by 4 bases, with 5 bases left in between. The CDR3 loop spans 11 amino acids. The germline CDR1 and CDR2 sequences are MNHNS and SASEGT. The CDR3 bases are TGTGCCAGCTTATCCACCGGGGAGCTGTTTTTT. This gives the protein CASLSTGELFF.

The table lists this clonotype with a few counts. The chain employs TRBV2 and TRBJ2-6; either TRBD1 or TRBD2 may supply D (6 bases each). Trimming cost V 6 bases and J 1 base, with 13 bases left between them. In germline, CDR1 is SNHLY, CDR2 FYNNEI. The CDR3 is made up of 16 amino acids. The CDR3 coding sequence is TGTGCCAGCAGAGGGGGGACTCGGTCTGGGGCCAACGTCCTGACTTTC. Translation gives CASRGGTRSGANVLTF.

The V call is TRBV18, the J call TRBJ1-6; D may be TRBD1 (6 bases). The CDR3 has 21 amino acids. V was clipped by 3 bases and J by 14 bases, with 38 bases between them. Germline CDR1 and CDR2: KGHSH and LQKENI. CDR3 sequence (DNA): TGTGCCAGCTCACCTACCAGATGGACAGTCCCCTCTGCCCTTTCGGGAGAGGCCCTCCACTTT. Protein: CASSPTRWTVPSALSGEALHF. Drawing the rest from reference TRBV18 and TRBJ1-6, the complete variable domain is NAGVMQNPRHLVRRRGQEARLRCSPMKGHSHVYWYRQLPEEGLKFMVYLQKENIIDESGMPKERFSAEFPKEGPSILRIQQVVRGDSAAYFCASSPTRWTVPSALSGEALHFGNGTRLTVT.

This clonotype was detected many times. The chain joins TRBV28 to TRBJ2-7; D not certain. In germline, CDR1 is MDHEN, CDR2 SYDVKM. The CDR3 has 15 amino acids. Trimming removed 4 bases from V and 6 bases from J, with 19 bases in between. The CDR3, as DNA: TGTGCCAGCAGTTCCCTACTACAGAGACCCTCCGAGCAGTACGTC. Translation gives CASSSLLQRPSEQYV.

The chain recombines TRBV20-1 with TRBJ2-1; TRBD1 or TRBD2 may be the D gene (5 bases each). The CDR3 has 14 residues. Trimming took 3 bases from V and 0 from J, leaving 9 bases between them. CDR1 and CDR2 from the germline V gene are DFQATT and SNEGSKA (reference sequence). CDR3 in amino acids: CSARGRSSYNEQFF. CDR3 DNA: TGCAGTGCTAGGGGACGGAGCTCCTACAATGAGCAGTTCTTC.

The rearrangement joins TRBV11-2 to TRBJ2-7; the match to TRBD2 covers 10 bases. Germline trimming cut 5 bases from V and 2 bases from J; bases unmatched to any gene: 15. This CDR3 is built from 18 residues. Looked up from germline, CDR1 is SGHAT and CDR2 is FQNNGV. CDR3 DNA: TGTGCCAGCAGCACCCGACTAGCGGGCCTTAAAATAACCTACGAGCAGTACTTC. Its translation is CASSTRLAGLKITYEQYF.

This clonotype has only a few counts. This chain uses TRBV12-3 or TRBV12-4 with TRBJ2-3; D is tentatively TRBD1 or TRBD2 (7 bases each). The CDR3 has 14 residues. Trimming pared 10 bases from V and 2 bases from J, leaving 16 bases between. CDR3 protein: CATSGGGFTDTQYF. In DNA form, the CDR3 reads TGTGCCACCTCAGGGGGGGGTTTCACAGATACGCAGTATTTT.

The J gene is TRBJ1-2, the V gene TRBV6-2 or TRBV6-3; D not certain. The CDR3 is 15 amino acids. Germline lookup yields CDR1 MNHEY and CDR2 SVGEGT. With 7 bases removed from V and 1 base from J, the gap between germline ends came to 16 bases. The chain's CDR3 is CASKPDNHFNYGYTF. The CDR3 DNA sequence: TGTGCCAGCAAACCCGACAACCATTTTAACTATGGCTACACCTTC.

CDR3 protein: CASSYLATGLSEQYV. The DNA for the CDR3 is TGTGCCAGCAGTTACTTGGCGACGGGACTCTCCGAGCAGTACGTC. The chain joins TRBV6-2 or TRBV6-3 to TRBJ2-7, with a tentative D call TRBD2 (6 bases). There are 15 residues in the CDR3. Germline loops: CDR1 MNHEY, CDR2 SVGEGT. Trimming removed 1 base at V and 6 bases at J, with 16 bases between.

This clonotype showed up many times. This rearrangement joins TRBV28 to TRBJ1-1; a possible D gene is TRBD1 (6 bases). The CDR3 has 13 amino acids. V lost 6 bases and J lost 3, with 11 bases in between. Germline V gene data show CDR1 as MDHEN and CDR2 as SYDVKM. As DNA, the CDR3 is TGTGCCAGCAGGTGGACAGAGGACACTGAAGCTTTCTTT. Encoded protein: CASRWTEDTEAFF.